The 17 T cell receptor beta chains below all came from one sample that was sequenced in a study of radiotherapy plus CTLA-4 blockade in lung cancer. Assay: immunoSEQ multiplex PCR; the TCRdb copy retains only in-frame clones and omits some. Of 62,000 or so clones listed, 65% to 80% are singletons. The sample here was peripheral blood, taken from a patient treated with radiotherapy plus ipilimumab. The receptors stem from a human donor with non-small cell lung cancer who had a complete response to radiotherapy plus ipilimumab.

This chain's CDR3 is CASSPQGVSGNTIYF. Here the CDR3 DNA reads TGTGCCAGCAGTCCCCAAGGAGTCTCTGGAAACACCATATATTTT. The rearrangement links TRBV11-3 to TRBJ1-3; D call uncertain. This CDR3 is built from 15 residues. Germline V gene lookup returns CDR1 SGHNT and CDR2 YENEEA. V was pared by 6 bases and J by 0 bases, with 12 bases between.

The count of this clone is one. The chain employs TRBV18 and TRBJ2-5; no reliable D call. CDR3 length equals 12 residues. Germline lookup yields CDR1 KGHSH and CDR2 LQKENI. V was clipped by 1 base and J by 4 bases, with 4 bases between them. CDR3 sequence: CASSPRVETQYF. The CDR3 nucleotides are TGTGCCAGCTCACCACGTGTAGAGACCCAGTACTTC.

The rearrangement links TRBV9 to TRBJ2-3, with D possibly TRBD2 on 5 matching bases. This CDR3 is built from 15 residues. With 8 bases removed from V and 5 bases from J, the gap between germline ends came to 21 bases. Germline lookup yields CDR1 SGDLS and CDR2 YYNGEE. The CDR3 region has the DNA TGTGCCAGTAAGCCCGGGCTAGCTTTTCAAGATACGCAGTATTTT. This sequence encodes CASKPGLAFQDTQYF.

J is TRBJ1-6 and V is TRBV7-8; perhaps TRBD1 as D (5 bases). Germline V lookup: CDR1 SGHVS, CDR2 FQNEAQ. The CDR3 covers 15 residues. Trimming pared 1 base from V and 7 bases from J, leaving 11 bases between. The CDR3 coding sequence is TGTGCCAGCAGCTTAGTCGGCAGGGAGAATTCACCCCTCCACTTT. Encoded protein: CASSLVGRENSPLHF.

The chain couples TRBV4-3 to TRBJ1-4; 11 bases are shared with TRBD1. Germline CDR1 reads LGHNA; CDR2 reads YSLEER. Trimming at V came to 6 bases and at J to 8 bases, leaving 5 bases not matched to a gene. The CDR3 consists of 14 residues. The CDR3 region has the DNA TGCGCCAGCAGTCGGGACAGGGGGTACGAAAAACTGTTTTTT. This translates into CASSRDRGYEKLFF.

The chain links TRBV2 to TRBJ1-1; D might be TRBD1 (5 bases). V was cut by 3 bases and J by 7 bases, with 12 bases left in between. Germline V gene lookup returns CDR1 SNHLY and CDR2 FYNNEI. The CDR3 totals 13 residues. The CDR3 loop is CASSDGAVLEAFF. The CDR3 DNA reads TGTGCCAGCAGTGATGGGGCTGTGCTTGAAGCTTTCTTT.

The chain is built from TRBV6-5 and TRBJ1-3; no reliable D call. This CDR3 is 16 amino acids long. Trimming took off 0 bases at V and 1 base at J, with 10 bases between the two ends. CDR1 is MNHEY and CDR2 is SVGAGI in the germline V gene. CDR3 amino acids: CASSYSPTVSGNTIYF. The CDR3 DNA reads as TGTGCCAGCAGTTACTCCCCGACCGTTTCTGGAAACACCATATATTTT.

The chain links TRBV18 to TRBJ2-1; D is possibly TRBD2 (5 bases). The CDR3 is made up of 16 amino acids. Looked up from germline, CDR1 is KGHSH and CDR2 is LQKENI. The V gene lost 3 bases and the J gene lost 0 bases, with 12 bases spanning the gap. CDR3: CASSPSSRTSYNEQFF. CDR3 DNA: TGTGCCAGCTCACCTTCTAGCAGGACCTCCTACAATGAGCAGTTCTTC. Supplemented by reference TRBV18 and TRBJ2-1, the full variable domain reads NAGVMQNPRHLVRRRGQEARLRCSPMKGHSHVYWYRQLPEEGLKFMVYLQKENIIDESGMPKERFSAEFPKEGPSILRIQQVVRGDSAAYFCASSPSSRTSYNEQFFGPGTRLTVL.

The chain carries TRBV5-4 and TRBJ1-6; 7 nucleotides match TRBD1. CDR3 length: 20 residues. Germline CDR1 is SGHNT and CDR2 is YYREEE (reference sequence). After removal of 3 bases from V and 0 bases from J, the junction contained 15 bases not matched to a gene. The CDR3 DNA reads TGTGCCAGCAGCTCCGGCGGAGGGGGCTCGCTCAGCTCCTATAATTCACCCCTCCACTTT. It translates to CASSSGGGGSLSSYNSPLHF. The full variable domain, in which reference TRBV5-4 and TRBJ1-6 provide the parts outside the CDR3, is ETGVTQSPTHLIKTRGQQVTLRCSSQSGHNTVSWYQQALGQGPQFIFQYYREEENGRGNFPPRFSGLQFPNYSSELNVNALELDDSALYLCASSSGGGGSLSSYNSPLHFGNGTRLTVT.

CDR3 residues: CASSQAAPQNIQYF. The CDR3 DNA is TGTGCCAGCAGCCAAGCGGCCCCTCAAAACATTCAGTACTTC. This sequence joins TRBV14 and TRBJ2-4, with D hard to call. Germline-derived CDR1 and CDR2 are SGHDN and FVKESK. The ends were cut back, 1 base at V and 5 bases at J, with 9 bases in the middle. The CDR3 is 14 amino acids.

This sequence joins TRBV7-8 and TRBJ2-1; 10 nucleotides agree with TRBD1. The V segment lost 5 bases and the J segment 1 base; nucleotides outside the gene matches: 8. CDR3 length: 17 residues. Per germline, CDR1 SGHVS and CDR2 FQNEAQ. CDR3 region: CASSPKGTGVSYNEQFF. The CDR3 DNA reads TGTGCCAGCAGCCCCAAGGGGACAGGGGTTTCCTACAATGAGCAGTTCTTC.

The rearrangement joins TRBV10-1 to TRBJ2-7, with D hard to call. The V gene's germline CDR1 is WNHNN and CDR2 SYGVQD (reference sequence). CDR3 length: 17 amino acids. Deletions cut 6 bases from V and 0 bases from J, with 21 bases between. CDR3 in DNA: TGCGCCAGCAGGACGAAGTTCAGACAAAACAGCTCCTACGAGCAGTACGTC. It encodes CASRTKFRQNSSYEQYV.

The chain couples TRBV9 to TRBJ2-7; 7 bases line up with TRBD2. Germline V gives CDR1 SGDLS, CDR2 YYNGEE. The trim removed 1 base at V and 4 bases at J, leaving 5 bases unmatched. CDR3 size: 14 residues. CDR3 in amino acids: CASSVSGESYEQYF. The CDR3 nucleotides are TGTGCCAGCAGCGTAAGCGGGGAGAGTTACGAGCAGTACTTC.

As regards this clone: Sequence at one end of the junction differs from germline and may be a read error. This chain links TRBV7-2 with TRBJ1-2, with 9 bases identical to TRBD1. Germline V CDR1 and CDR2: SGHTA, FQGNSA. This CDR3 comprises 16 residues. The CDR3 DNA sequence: TGTGCCAGCAGCCTAGCCATAGGGACAGGGACGTATGGCTACACCTTC. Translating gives CASSLAIGTGTYGYTF.

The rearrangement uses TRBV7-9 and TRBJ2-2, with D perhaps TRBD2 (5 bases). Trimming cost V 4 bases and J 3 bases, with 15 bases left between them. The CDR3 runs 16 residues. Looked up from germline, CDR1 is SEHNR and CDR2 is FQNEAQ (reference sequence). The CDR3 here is CASSSRLAGDTGELFF. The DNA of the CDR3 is TGTGCCAGCAGCTCCCGGCTAGCTGGGGACACCGGGGAGCTGTTTTTT.

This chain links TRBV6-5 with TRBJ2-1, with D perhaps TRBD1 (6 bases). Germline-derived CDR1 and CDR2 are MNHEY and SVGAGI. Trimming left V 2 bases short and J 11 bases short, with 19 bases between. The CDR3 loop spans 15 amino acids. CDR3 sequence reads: CASSYRLPRGDKQFF. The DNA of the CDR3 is TGTGCCAGCAGTTACCGGCTCCCCCGAGGGGACAAGCAGTTCTTC.

CDR3 loop: CASSAYSASTDTQYF. As DNA, the CDR3 is TGTGCCAGCAGTGCGTACTCGGCTAGCACAGATACGCAGTATTTT. The rearrangement links TRBV2 to TRBJ2-3, with unresolved D. Germline V CDR1 and CDR2: SNHLY, FYNNEI. Trimming left V 4 bases short and J 0 bases short, with 11 bases between. The length of the CDR3 is 15 residues.